These T cell receptor beta chains were read from a single sample in a study of cytomegalovirus exposure and HLA in healthy donors. Generated by immunoSEQ multiplex PCR, the TCRdb table keeps only in-frame clones and is missing some. Of about 64,000 clones detected, about 89% appear once; the ten largest clones hold about 1.5%. Sequencing input: PBMCs. The receptors here all came from a woman aged 18-29 years in good health and CMV-seronegative. The CDR3 runs from the conserved cysteine through the conserved F or W. D genes are given only for firm matches. Expanded clones are given a class, and other clones once, few, many or no size at all.

len: 16; d_gene: TRBD1; v_gene: TRBV7-9; abundance: NA; j_gene: TRBJ2-7; CDR3aa: CASSLESGQGGYEQYF; CDR3nt: TGTGCCAGCAGCTTAGAATCGGGACAGGGGGGCTACGAGCAGTACTTC
len: 15; d_gene: NA; v_gene: TRBV7-8; abundance: NA; j_gene: TRBJ1-6; CDR3aa: CASSLNDPGISPLHF; CDR3nt: TGTGCCAGCAGCTTAAACGACCCCGGGATCTCACCCCTCCACTTT
len: 15; d_gene: NA; v_gene: TRBV19; abundance: NA; j_gene: TRBJ2-7; CDR3aa: CASSSRAGGGYEQYF; CDR3nt: TGTGCCAGTAGTTCGCGGGCAGGGGGAGGTTACGAGCAGTACTTC
len: 15; d_gene: TRBD1; v_gene: TRBV11-2; abundance: once; j_gene: TRBJ1-1; CDR3aa: CASRRQGVPNTEAFF; CDR3nt: TGTGCCAGCAGGAGACAGGGGGTCCCAAACACTGAAGCTTTCTTT
len: 14; d_gene: TRBD1; v_gene: TRBV5-1; abundance: once; j_gene: TRBJ2-5; CDR3aa: CASSPYLTGIGQYF; CDR3nt: TGCGCCAGCAGCCCATACTTGACAGGGATAGGCCAGTACTTC
len: 14; d_gene: TRBD1; v_gene: TRBV15; abundance: NA; j_gene: TRBJ1-1; CDR3aa: CATTLTGRNTEAFF; CDR3nt: TGTGCCACCACCTTGACAGGGCGGAACACTGAAGCTTTCTTT
len: 14; d_gene: TRBD1; v_gene: TRBV19; abundance: few; j_gene: TRBJ1-1; CDR3aa: CASSMGQENTEAFF; CDR3nt: TGTGCCAGTAGTATGGGACAGGAGAACACTGAAGCTTTCTTT
len: 13; d_gene: NA; v_gene: TRBV7-6; abundance: NA; j_gene: TRBJ1-1; CDR3aa: CASSKRDTTEAFF; CDR3nt: TGTGCCAGCAGCAAGAGGGACACCACTGAAGCTTTCTTT
len: 13; d_gene: NA; v_gene: TRBV28; abundance: NA; j_gene: TRBJ2-7; CDR3aa: CAASSGKIYEQYF; CDR3nt: TGTGCCGCAAGTTCAGGGAAAATCTACGAGCAGTACTTC
len: 13; d_gene: NA; v_gene: TRBV7-2; abundance: NA; j_gene: TRBJ2-1; CDR3aa: CASSLLRVNEQFF; CDR3nt: TGTGCCAGCAGCTTACTCAGGGTGAATGAGCAGTTCTTC
len: 17; d_gene: NA; v_gene: TRBV4-3; abundance: NA; j_gene: TRBJ2-6; CDR3aa: CASSQAGANSGANVLTF; CDR3nt: TGCGCCAGCAGCCAAGCAGGGGCCAACTCTGGGGCCAACGTCCTGACTTTC
len: 13; d_gene: TRBD1; v_gene: TRBV30; abundance: NA; j_gene: TRBJ1-5; CDR3aa: CAWSSGGAQPQHF; CDR3nt: TGTGCCTGGTCGTCAGGGGGCGCTCAGCCCCAGCATTTT
len: 18; d_gene: TRBD1; v_gene: TRBV7-9; abundance: many; j_gene: TRBJ1-4; CDR3aa: CASSSGSLRTGGVEKLFF; CDR3nt: TGTGCCAGCAGCTCAGGCTCACTGAGGACAGGGGGTGTGGAAAAACTGTTTTTT
len: 16; d_gene: TRBD2; v_gene: TRBV4-3; abundance: NA; j_gene: TRBJ2-3; CDR3aa: CASSQESSGVPDTQYF; CDR3nt: TGCGCCAGCAGCCAAGAATCGAGCGGGGTACCAGATACGCAGTATTTT
len: 17; d_gene: TRBD1; v_gene: TRBV7-2; abundance: NA; j_gene: TRBJ2-5; CDR3aa: CASSPQPSRGIQETQYF; CDR3nt: TGTGCCAGCAGCCCCCAACCCTCCAGGGGGATCCAAGAGACCCAGTACTTC
len: 15; d_gene: NA; v_gene: TRBV4-1; abundance: few; j_gene: TRBJ2-1; CDR3aa: CASSQGGSPQVEQFF; CDR3nt: TGCGCCAGCAGCCAAGGAGGCAGCCCTCAAGTTGAGCAGTTCTTC
len: 15; d_gene: TRBD2; v_gene: TRBV27; abundance: few; j_gene: TRBJ2-3; CDR3aa: CASSFPGGFTDTQYF; CDR3nt: TGTGCCAGCAGTTTCCCGGGGGGGTTCACAGATACGCAGTATTTT
len: 15; d_gene: NA; v_gene: TRBV19; abundance: once; j_gene: TRBJ1-6; CDR3aa: CASSTRQDYNSPLHF; CDR3nt: TGTGCCAGTAGTACTCGACAGGATTATAATTCACCCCTCCACTTT
len: 13; d_gene: NA; v_gene: TRBV6-1; abundance: once; j_gene: TRBJ2-7; CDR3aa: CASSDGLQGPTHF; CDR3nt: TGTGCCAGCAGTGACGGACTACAGGGGCCAACGCACTTC
len: 15; d_gene: TRBD2; v_gene: TRBV27; abundance: NA; j_gene: TRBJ2-3; CDR3aa: CASSLIGLDMDTQYF; CDR3nt: TGTGCCAGCAGTTTAATCGGACTAGATATGGATACGCAGTATTTT
len: 22; d_gene: NA; v_gene: TRBV19; abundance: NA; j_gene: TRBJ1-5; CDR3aa: CASSPYVQGRGLDFEWNQPQHF; CDR3nt: TGTGCCAGTAGTCCCTACGTACAGGGACGGGGTCTAGACTTCGAGTGGAATCAGCCCCAGCATTTT
len: 14; d_gene: NA; v_gene: TRBV19; abundance: few; j_gene: TRBJ2-2; CDR3aa: CASSITRNTGELFF; CDR3nt: TGTGCCAGTAGTATCACGAGGAACACCGGGGAGCTGTTTTTT
len: 14; d_gene: TRBD2; v_gene: TRBV6-4; abundance: NA; j_gene: TRBJ2-3; CDR3aa: CASSASSGVDTQYF; CDR3nt: TGTGCCAGCAGTGCCTCTAGCGGGGTGGATACGCAGTATTTT
len: 14; d_gene: TRBD1; v_gene: TRBV18; abundance: NA; j_gene: TRBJ1-5; CDR3aa: CASSQQTGRQPQHF; CDR3nt: TGTGCCAGCTCACAACAGACAGGGAGGCAGCCCCAGCATTTT
len: 14; d_gene: TRBD1; v_gene: TRBV14; abundance: NA; j_gene: TRBJ2-4; CDR3aa: CASSQGTGENIQYF; CDR3nt: TGTGCCAGCAGCCAAGGGACAGGGGAAAACATTCAGTACTTC
len: 13; d_gene: TRBD1; v_gene: TRBV2; abundance: NA; j_gene: TRBJ2-7; CDR3aa: CATGTGVTYEQYF; CDR3nt: TGTGCCACCGGGACAGGGGTGACCTACGAGCAGTACTTC
len: 17; d_gene: TRBD2; v_gene: TRBV28; abundance: NA; j_gene: TRBJ2-5; CDR3aa: CASSLGLAGVMAETQYF; CDR3nt: TGTGCCAGCAGCCTAGGACTAGCGGGAGTCATGGCTGAGACCCAGTACTTC
len: 14; d_gene: NA; v_gene: TRBV11-1; abundance: NA; j_gene: TRBJ2-3; CDR3aa: CASSLSQHTDTQYF; CDR3nt: TGTGCCAGCAGCTTATCACAGCACACAGATACGCAGTATTTT
len: 16; d_gene: NA; v_gene: TRBV4-1; abundance: NA; j_gene: TRBJ2-7; CDR3aa: CASSQEGGGISYEQYF; CDR3nt: TGCGCCAGCAGCCAGGAGGGGGGGGGCATATCCTACGAGCAGTACTTC
len: 10; d_gene: NA; v_gene: TRBV20-1; abundance: NA; j_gene: TRBJ1-5; CDR3aa: CSASPQPQHF; CDR3nt: TGCAGTGCCAGTCCCCAGCCCCAGCATTTT
len: 12; d_gene: TRBD1; v_gene: TRBV10-3; abundance: NA; j_gene: TRBJ1-1; CDR3aa: CATGQGIREAFF; CDR3nt: TGTGCCACCGGACAGGGAATCCGTGAAGCTTTCTTT
len: 16; d_gene: TRBD2; v_gene: TRBV7-9; abundance: once; j_gene: TRBJ2-7; CDR3aa: CASSSDTAGASYEQYF; CDR3nt: TGTGCCAGCAGCTCCGATACAGCGGGGGCCTCCTACGAGCAGTACTTC
len: 13; d_gene: TRBD1; v_gene: TRBV19; abundance: NA; j_gene: TRBJ1-1; CDR3aa: CASIKEGAIEAFF; CDR3nt: TGTGCCAGTATTAAGGAGGGGGCGATTGAAGCTTTCTTT
len: 16; d_gene: TRBD2; v_gene: TRBV7-2; abundance: NA; j_gene: TRBJ2-1; CDR3aa: CASSLDRGGDYNEQFF; CDR3nt: TGTGCCAGCAGCTTAGATCGCGGGGGGGATTACAATGAGCAGTTCTTC
len: 20; d_gene: TRBD2; v_gene: TRBV27; abundance: NA; j_gene: TRBJ2-7; CDR3aa: CASRPIGTGTSGRVRAEQYF; CDR3nt: TGTGCCAGCAGACCGATCGGGACCGGGACTAGCGGGAGGGTGCGGGCGGAGCAGTACTTC
len: 15; d_gene: NA; v_gene: TRBV28; abundance: NA; j_gene: TRBJ2-4; CDR3aa: CASSLAGGAKNIQYF; CDR3nt: TGTGCCAGCAGTTTAGCGGGTGGAGCCAAAAACATTCAGTACTTC
len: 17; d_gene: NA; v_gene: TRBV6-1; abundance: NA; j_gene: TRBJ2-1; CDR3aa: CASSAPPRDLMNHEQFF; CDR3nt: TGTGCCAGCAGTGCCCCCCCCCGGGACTTAATGAACCATGAGCAGTTCTTC
len: 15; d_gene: NA; v_gene: TRBV6-5; abundance: NA; j_gene: TRBJ2-6; CDR3aa: CASSYFSSGANVLTF; CDR3nt: TGTGCCAGCAGTTACTTCAGCTCTGGGGCCAACGTCCTGACTTTC
len: 14; d_gene: TRBD2; v_gene: TRBV2; abundance: once; j_gene: TRBJ2-3; CDR3aa: CASSETSGTDTQYF; CDR3nt: TGTGCCAGCAGTGAAACTAGCGGGACAGATACGCAGTATTTT
len: 14; d_gene: TRBD2; v_gene: TRBV5-8; abundance: NA; j_gene: TRBJ2-5; CDR3aa: CASSLAGGRETQYF; CDR3nt: TGTGCCAGCAGCTTAGCGGGAGGTCGAGAGACCCAGTACTTC
len: 15; d_gene: NA; v_gene: TRBV27; abundance: once; j_gene: TRBJ2-1; CDR3aa: CASSPTTESYNEQFF; CDR3nt: TGTGCCAGCAGTCCAACAACAGAGTCCTACAATGAGCAGTTCTTC
len: 14; d_gene: NA; v_gene: TRBV19; abundance: NA; j_gene: TRBJ2-7; CDR3aa: CASSITGISYEQYF; CDR3nt: TGTGCCAGTAGTATAACCGGGATATCCTACGAGCAGTACTTC
len: 16; d_gene: NA; v_gene: TRBV7-2; abundance: NA; j_gene: TRBJ1-4; CDR3aa: CASSLIRGVTNEKLFF; CDR3nt: TGTGCCAGCAGCTTAATCCGGGGGGTCACTAATGAAAAACTGTTTTTT